Listed here are 29 T cell receptor beta chains from one sample, sequenced in a study of T cell responses to AZD1222 COVID-19 vaccine. Clones were read by immunoSEQ multiplex PCR, and TCRdb kept only the in-frame ones, dropping some. The sample has approximately 130,000 clones, roughly 91% seen once; the top ten hold 25% to 30%. Here the sequenced sample was peripheral blood, taken on day 0 of AZD1222 vaccination. These receptor sequences come from an adult in good health.

The rearrangement joins TRBV29-1 to TRBJ1-2, with a possible D match to TRBD1 (5 bases). The CDR3 extends over 12 amino acids. V lost 3 bases and J lost 3, with 8 bases in between. The germline CDR1 and CDR2 sequences are SQVTM and ANQGSEA. Here the CDR3 DNA reads TGCAGCGTTGAGAAAGGGGACTATGGCTACACCTTC. Its translation: CSVEKGDYGYTF. Based on the CDR3 plus reference TRBV29-1 and TRBJ1-2, the full variable domain is SAVISQKPSRDICQRGTSLTIQCQVDSQVTMMFWYRQQPGQSLTLIATANQGSEATYESGFVIDKFPISRPNLTFSTLTVSNMSPEDSSIYLCSVEKGDYGYTFGSGTRLTVV.

V usage is TRBV3-1 (or the pseudogene TRBV3-2) and J usage is TRBJ1-2; D is uncertain. From germline, CDR1 is LGHDT and CDR2 YNNKEL (reference sequence). With 1 base removed from V and 7 bases from J, the gap between germline ends came to 10 bases. CDR3 length: 13 amino acids. The CDR3 protein is CASSQVTAGGYTF. The CDR3 DNA follows: TGTGCCAGCAGCCAAGTAACCGCCGGTGGCTACACCTTC.

The chain recombines TRBV6-5 with TRBJ2-7; the D is unclear. CDR3 length equals 15 residues. The germline V and J ends were trimmed by 0 bases and 2 bases, with 11 bases remaining between them. Germline assignment: CDR1 MNHEY and CDR2 SVGAGI. CDR3 region: CASSYSVTSPYEQYF. CDR3 DNA: TGTGCCAGCAGTTACTCAGTAACCTCTCCCTACGAGCAGTACTTC.

The chain has TRBV5-1 and TRBJ2-1; D might be TRBD2 (5 bases). Germline-derived CDR1 and CDR2 are SGHRS and YFSETQ. The CDR3 loop spans 15 amino acids. Deletions cut 1 base from V and 1 base from J, with 9 bases between. CDR3 protein: CASSLRGESYNEQFF. Here the CDR3 DNA reads TGCGCCAGCAGCTTGCGTGGGGAGTCCTACAATGAGCAGTTCTTC. The full variable domain, with the rest looked up from reference TRBV5-1 and TRBJ2-1, is KAGVTQTPRYLIKTRGQQVTLSCSPISGHRSVSWYQQTPGQGLQFLFEYFSETQRNKGNFPGRFSGRQFSNSRSEMNVSTLELGDSALYLCASSLRGESYNEQFFGPGTRLTVL.

The chain uses TRBV7-9 and TRBJ1-2; TRBD1 agrees at 10 bases. CDR3 length: 15 amino acids. CDR1 is SEHNR, CDR2 FQNEAQ, per germline (reference sequence). Germline trimming cut 4 bases from V and 3 bases from J; bases unmatched to any gene: 5. CDR3 protein: CASSWGQGSDYGYTF. Here the CDR3 DNA reads TGTGCCAGCAGCTGGGGACAGGGGTCGGACTATGGCTACACCTTC.

V and J are TRBV27 and TRBJ1-4, with TRBD1 as a possible D gene (6 bases). The CDR3 extends over 14 amino acids. V lost 4 bases and J lost 3, with 9 bases in between. Germline loops: CDR1 MNHEY, CDR2 SMNVEV (reference sequence). The CDR3 is CASSSTGANEKLFF. CDR3 nucleotide sequence: TGTGCCAGCAGTTCGACAGGAGCTAATGAAAAACTGTTTTTT.

This clone has a single count. The chain combines TRBV5-6 with TRBJ1-2, with D tentatively TRBD1 (5 bases). Germline lookup yields CDR1 SGHDT and CDR2 YYEEEE. The CDR3 contains 16 residues. Trimming shortened V by 0 bases and J by 4 bases, and 16 bases separated the two germline ends. In DNA form, the CDR3 reads TGTGCCAGCAGCTTGGCCGTGGGACGGATGAGCTATGGCTACACCTTC. Encoded protein: CASSLAVGRMSYGYTF.

The chain carries TRBV19 and TRBJ1-5, with unresolved D. The CDR3 totals 14 residues. Germline loops: CDR1 LNHDA, CDR2 SQIVND (reference sequence). Deletions cut 5 bases from V and 6 bases from J, with 14 bases between. The CDR3 sequence is CASSEFQYSQPQHF. CDR3 bases: TGTGCCAGTAGTGAATTTCAGTATAGTCAGCCCCAGCATTTT.

The CDR3 here is CASSLVGDRGGYTF. The CDR3 DNA sequence: TGTGCCAGCAGCTTAGTCGGGGACAGGGGTGGCTACACCTTC. The V and J genes are TRBV7-2 and TRBJ1-2; 10 nucleotides align to TRBD1. The J segment lost 7 bases and the V segment lost 1 base, leaving 3 bases of the junction unmatched. The germline CDR1 and CDR2 sequences are SGHTA and FQGNSA. CDR3 length: 14 amino acids.

The gene calls are TRBV9 and TRBJ1-2; D not certain. The V end was cut by 3 bases, the J end by 2 bases, with 2 bases between. The CDR3 is made up of 11 amino acids. Germline CDR1 reads SGDLS; CDR2 reads YYNGEE. This chain's CDR3 is CASSENYGYTF. In DNA, the CDR3 is TGTGCCAGCAGCGAAAACTATGGCTACACCTTC.

Worth noting for this clone: Other DNA variants within this sample encode the same CDR3. V gene TRBV6-5 combines with J gene TRBJ1-2, with 7 bases that match TRBD1. The CDR3 totals 13 residues. CDR1 is MNHEY, CDR2 SVGAGI, per germline. The V and J ends lost 4 bases and 2 bases, in that order; junction bases with no gene match: 1. The CDR3 DNA sequence: TGTGCCAGCAGTTTGACAGGGAACTATGGCTACACCTTC. Encoded protein: CASSLTGNYGYTF.

V is TRBV5-1 and J is TRBJ1-6, with a possible D match to TRBD1 (5 bases). The CDR3 covers 15 residues. V was pared by 4 bases and J by 8 bases, with 16 bases between. Germline V gives CDR1 SGHRS, CDR2 YFSETQ. The CDR3 reads CASSVASDSDSPLHF. The DNA for the CDR3 is TGCGCCAGCAGCGTCGCAAGTGACAGCGATTCACCCCTCCACTTT.

The rearrangement joins TRBV30 to TRBJ2-1; TRBD2 matches at 10 bases. With 1 base clipped from V and 15 bases from J, the junction kept 6 bases outside the gene matches. The CDR3 totals 12 residues. Looked up from germline, CDR1 is GTSNPN and CDR2 is SVGIG (reference sequence). The CDR3 is CAWSESGRELFF. The CDR3 nucleotides read TGTGCCTGGAGTGAAAGCGGGAGGGAACTGTTCTTC.

The rearrangement joins TRBV5-1 to TRBJ1-6; 11 positions agree with TRBD1. Germline CDR1 is SGHRS and CDR2 is YFSETQ. The V segment lost 3 bases and the J segment 10 bases; nucleotides outside the gene matches: 3. CDR3 length: 14 residues. The CDR3 sequence is CASSWGTGGSPLHF. The CDR3 DNA follows: TGCGCCAGCAGCTGGGGGACAGGGGGGTCACCCCTCCACTTT.

This rearrangement joins TRBV7-2 to TRBJ2-5; perhaps D is TRBD1 or TRBD2 (6 bases each). Trimming took off 0 bases at V and 5 bases at J, with 10 bases between the two ends. The CDR3 length is 14 residues. Germline CDR1 and CDR2: SGHTA and FQGNSA. The chain's CDR3 is CASSLARGRETQYF. CDR3 nucleotide sequence: TGTGCCAGCAGCTTAGCTCGGGGGCGGGAGACCCAGTACTTC.

This rearrangement joins TRBV3-1 (or the pseudogene TRBV3-2) to TRBJ2-7; D may match TRBD1 or TRBD2 (5 bases each). The germline gives CDR1 LGHDT, CDR2 YNNKEL (reference sequence). This CDR3 is built from 15 residues. Between the trimmed V and J ends, which lost 4 bases and 3 bases, there was a span of 16 bases. Here the CDR3 DNA reads TGTGCCAGCAGCCCCTCCGGGGACCTCGACTACGAGCAGTACTTC. Its translation is CASSPSGDLDYEQYF.

This chain links TRBV27 with TRBJ2-1; TRBD2 matches 9 bases. V trimming: 4 bases; J trimming: 6 bases; junction bases outside the gene matches: 7. The length of the CDR3 is 15 residues. The germline V gene encodes CDR1 MNHEY and CDR2 SMNVEV (reference sequence). The CDR3 protein is CASSSVAGVSNEQFF. The DNA for the CDR3 is TGTGCCAGCAGTTCCGTAGCGGGAGTGAGCAATGAGCAGTTCTTC.

The gene calls are TRBV6-5 and TRBJ1-6; tentative D call: TRBD1 (5 bases). V gave up 6 bases and J gave up 10 bases, with 19 bases separating them. Germline CDR1 MNHEY, CDR2 SVGAGI. This CDR3 region has 15 residues. In nucleotides, the CDR3 is TGTGCCAGCAGCACCCGCGGGCAGGGAAGGTCACCCCTCCACTTT. Its translation: CASSTRGQGRSPLHF.

There are a few counts of this clone. The chain recombines TRBV7-6 with TRBJ2-1, with D perhaps TRBD1 (8 bases). The V gene's germline CDR1 is SGHVS and CDR2 FNYEAQ. Between the trimmed V and J ends, which lost 0 bases and 0 bases, there was a span of 18 bases. The CDR3 is 19 residues long. CDR3 residues: CASSLAATGGGISYNEQFF. In DNA form, the CDR3 reads TGTGCCAGCAGCTTAGCAGCCACAGGGGGGGGCATCTCCTACAATGAGCAGTTCTTC.

This sequence joins TRBV5-8 and TRBJ2-7; TRBD2 might be the D (6 bases). From germline, CDR1 is SGHTS and CDR2 YDEGEE. Trimming shortened V by 0 bases and J by 2 bases, and 12 bases separated the two germline ends. The CDR3 has 15 residues. The CDR3 bases are TGTGCCAGCAGCTTGGGCGGGGAGACGACCTACGAGCAGTACTTC. It specifies CASSLGGETTYEQYF.

The J gene is TRBJ1-1, the V gene TRBV3-1 (or the pseudogene TRBV3-2); 10 positions agree with TRBD1. J was trimmed by 4 bases and V by 5 bases; bases with no gene match: 4. This CDR3 contains 14 residues. The germline V gene has CDR1 LGHDT and CDR2 YNNKEL (reference sequence). CDR3 bases: TGTGCCAGCAGCTCCCGGACAGGGGGCACTGAAGCTTTCTTT. Encoded protein: CASSSRTGGTEAFF.

The chain has TRBV7-2 and TRBJ1-6; 7 bases map to TRBD1. The CDR3 has 15 amino acids. J lost 4 bases, V lost 5 bases, and 5 bases had no gene match. Germline V lookup: CDR1 SGHTA, CDR2 FQGNSA. CDR3 protein: CASSPWDSYNSPLHF. CDR3 bases: TGTGCCAGCAGCCCCTGGGACAGTTATAATTCACCCCTCCACTTT.

This clone was observed a handful of times. V gene TRBV9 combines with J gene TRBJ1-5; 11 nucleotides line up with TRBD1. Germline V gene lookup returns CDR1 SGDLS and CDR2 YYNGEE. V shed 0 bases, J shed 7 bases, and the junction held 3 bases outside the gene matches. This CDR3 is built from 15 residues. The CDR3 coding sequence is TGTGCCAGCAGCGTAGCGGACAGGGGGCACCAGCCCCAGCATTTT. Translated: CASSVADRGHQPQHF.

With respect to this clone: Other DNA variants within this sample encode the same CDR3. The genes are TRBV27 and TRBJ1-1; the D is unclear. The CDR3 consists of 13 residues. Germline V gene sequence: CDR1 MNHEY, CDR2 SMNVEV (reference sequence). Trimming removed 4 bases at V and 1 base at J, with 7 bases between. For the CDR3, the DNA is TGTGCCAGCAGTTACCGGACGAACACTGAAGCTTTCTTT. Amino acid sequence: CASSYRTNTEAFF.

The genes are TRBV9 and TRBJ2-3, with unresolved D. CDR1 is SGDLS, CDR2 YYNGEE, per germline. The germline V and J ends were trimmed by 4 bases and 6 bases, with 9 bases remaining between them. CDR3 length: 12 amino acids. CDR3 residues: CASSTLGDTQYF. As DNA, the CDR3 is TGTGCCAGCAGCACGTTGGGCGATACGCAGTATTTT.

The rearrangement joins TRBV18 to TRBJ1-5; D unresolved. CDR1 is KGHSH and CDR2 is LQKENI in the germline V gene. The CDR3 sequence is 14 residues long. Trimming left V 4 bases short and J 0 bases short, with 7 bases between. Here the CDR3 DNA reads TGTGCCAGCTCACTAGGGCATAGCAATCAGCCCCAGCATTTT. Translating it yields CASSLGHSNQPQHF.

The rearrangement joins TRBV7-2 to TRBJ1-3, with D hard to call. V shed 4 bases and J shed 0 bases, with 10 bases lying between them. The CDR3 covers 15 residues. Germline values: CDR1 SGHTA, CDR2 FQGNSA. CDR3 in amino acids: CASSSTALSGNTIYF. DNA of the CDR3: TGTGCCAGCAGCTCAACGGCCCTCTCTGGAAACACCATATATTTT.

The rearrangement uses TRBV9 and TRBJ2-3; TRBD2 agrees at 9 bases. Germline-derived CDR1 and CDR2 are SGDLS and YYNGEE. The V and J ends lost 6 bases and 1 base, in that order; junction bases with no gene match: 3. This CDR3 is 14 amino acids long. The CDR3 loop is CASKAGGGTDTQYF. CDR3 bases: TGTGCCAGCAAGGCGGGAGGGGGCACAGATACGCAGTATTTT.

The chain uses TRBV7-8 and TRBJ2-7, with D unresolved. The V end was cut by 6 bases, the J end by 6 bases, with 24 bases between. The CDR3 spans 16 residues. From germline, CDR1 is SGHVS and CDR2 FQNEAQ. This chain's CDR3 is CASRPLRQHKSAEQYF. The CDR3 DNA follows: TGTGCCAGCAGACCCCTGAGACAACATAAATCTGCCGAGCAGTACTTC.